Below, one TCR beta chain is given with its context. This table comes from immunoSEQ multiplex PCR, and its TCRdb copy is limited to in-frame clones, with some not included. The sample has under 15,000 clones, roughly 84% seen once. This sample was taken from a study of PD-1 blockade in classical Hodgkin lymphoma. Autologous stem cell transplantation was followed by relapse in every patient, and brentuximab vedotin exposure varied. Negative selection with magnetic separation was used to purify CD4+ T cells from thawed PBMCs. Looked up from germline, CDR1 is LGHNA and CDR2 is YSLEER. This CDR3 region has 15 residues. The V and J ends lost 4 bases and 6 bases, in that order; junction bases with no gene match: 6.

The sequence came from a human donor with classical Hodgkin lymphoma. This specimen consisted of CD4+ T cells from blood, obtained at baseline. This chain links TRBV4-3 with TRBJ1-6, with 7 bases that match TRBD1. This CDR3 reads CASSLATGSNSPLHF. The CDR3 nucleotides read TGCGCCAGCAGCCTCGCGACAGGGAGTAATTCACCCCTCCACTTT.